The T cell receptor beta chain described here comes from a study of blood T cell repertoires in COVID-19. Study as a whole: From T cells, B-cell-depleted T cells, or PBMCs came the material, which was cDNA or gDNA.

The CDR3 is 15 residues long. Patients in Seattle were enrolled during active infection, then followed longitudinally. Measured with immunoSEQ multiplex PCR; TCRdb has only the in-frame clones, and not every one. The table records some 75,000 clones, 80% of them present only once. This receptor was taken from a man between 50 and 59 years old with COVID-19, enrolled during active disease. Input material: peripheral blood. The V gene is TRBV23-1, the J gene TRBJ2-3; possible D gene TRBD2, 7 bases. TRBV23-1 is annotated as an ORF whose role is uncertain. Written as DNA, the CDR3 is TGCGCGGATAAGGGGGGGGTACGGAGCACAGATACGCAGTATTTT. Its translation: CADKGGVRSTDTQYF.